This entry concerns a single T cell receptor (beta chain). This entry is derived from a study of blood T cell repertoires in COVID-19. V dropped 2 bases and J dropped 2; count of bases not matched to a gene: 9. The CDR3 totals 16 residues. Germline CDR1 MDHEN, CDR2 SYDVKM. TCRdb's copy holds only in-frame clones and misses some; the assay was immunoSEQ multiplex PCR. The sample yields tens of thousands of clones, approximately 79% seen once. The sequence came from a woman aged 80 or over with active or convalescent COVID-19. Material: peripheral blood. The chain recombines TRBV28 with TRBJ2-7; the match to TRBD2 covers 7 bases. The CDR3 spells CASSLSRTSITYEQYF. The CDR3 DNA sequence: TGTGCCAGCAGTTTAAGCCGGACTAGTATAACCTACGAGCAGTACTTC.